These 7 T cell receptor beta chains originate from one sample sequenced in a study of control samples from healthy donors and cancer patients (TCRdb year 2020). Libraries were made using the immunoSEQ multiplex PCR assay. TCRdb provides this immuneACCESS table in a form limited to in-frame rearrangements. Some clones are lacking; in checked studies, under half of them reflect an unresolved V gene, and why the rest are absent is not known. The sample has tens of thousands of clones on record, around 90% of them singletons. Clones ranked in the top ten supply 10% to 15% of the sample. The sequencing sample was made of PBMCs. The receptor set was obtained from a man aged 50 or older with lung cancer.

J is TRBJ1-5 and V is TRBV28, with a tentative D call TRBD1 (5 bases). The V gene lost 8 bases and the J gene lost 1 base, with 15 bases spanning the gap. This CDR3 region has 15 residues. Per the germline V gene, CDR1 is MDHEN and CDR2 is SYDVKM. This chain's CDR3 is CASRGGERSNQPQHF. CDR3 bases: TGTGCCAGCCGGGGGGGGGAAAGAAGCAATCAGCCCCAGCATTTT.

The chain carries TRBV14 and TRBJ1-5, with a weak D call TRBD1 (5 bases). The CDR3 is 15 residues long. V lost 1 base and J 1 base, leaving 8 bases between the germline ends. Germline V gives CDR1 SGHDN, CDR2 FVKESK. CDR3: CASSQGGTSNQPQHF. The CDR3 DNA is TGTGCCAGCAGCCAAGGGGGGACCAGCAATCAGCCCCAGCATTTT.

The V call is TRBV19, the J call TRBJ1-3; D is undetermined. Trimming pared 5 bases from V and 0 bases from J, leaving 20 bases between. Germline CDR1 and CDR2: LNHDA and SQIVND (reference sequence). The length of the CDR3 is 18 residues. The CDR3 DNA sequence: TGTGCCAGTAGTCGCGTGTCAAGTGGGAGAGACTCTGGAAACACCATATATTTT. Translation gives CASSRVSSGRDSGNTIYF.

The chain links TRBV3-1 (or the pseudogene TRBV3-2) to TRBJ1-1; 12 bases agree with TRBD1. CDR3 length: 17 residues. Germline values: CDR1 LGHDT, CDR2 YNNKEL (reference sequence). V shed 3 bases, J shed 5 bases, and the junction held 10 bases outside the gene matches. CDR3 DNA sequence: TGTGCCAGCAGCCACTGGGACAGGGGGCGGAGGGGAACTGAAGCTTTCTTT. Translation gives CASSHWDRGRRGTEAFF.

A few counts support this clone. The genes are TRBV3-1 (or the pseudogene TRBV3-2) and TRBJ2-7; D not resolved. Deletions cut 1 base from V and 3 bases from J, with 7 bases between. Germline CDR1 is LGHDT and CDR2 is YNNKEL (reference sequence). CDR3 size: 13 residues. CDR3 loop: CASSQGVVYEQYF. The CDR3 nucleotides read TGTGCCAGCAGCCAAGGGGTGGTCTACGAGCAGTACTTC.

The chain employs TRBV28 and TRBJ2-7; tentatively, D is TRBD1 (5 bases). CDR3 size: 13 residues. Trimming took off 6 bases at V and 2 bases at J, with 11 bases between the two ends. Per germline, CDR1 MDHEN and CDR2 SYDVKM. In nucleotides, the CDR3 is TGTGCCAGCAGCAGGGAAATTCCCTACGAGCAGTACTTC. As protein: CASSREIPYEQYF.

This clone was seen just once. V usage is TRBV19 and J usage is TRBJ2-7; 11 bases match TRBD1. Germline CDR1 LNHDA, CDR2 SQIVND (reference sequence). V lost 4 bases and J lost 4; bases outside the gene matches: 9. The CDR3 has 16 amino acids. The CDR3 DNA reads TGTGCCAGTAGTAGCAACCCCGGGACAGGGGGTTACGAGCAGTACTTC. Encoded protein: CASSSNPGTGGYEQYF.